This entry lists 7 T cell receptor beta chains sequenced from one sample in a study of ipilimumab plus nivolumab after autologous stem cell transplantation. Method: immunoSEQ multiplex PCR; TCRdb's copy keeps in-frame clones and lacks some. The table records around 15,000 clones, roughly four fifths of them present only once. This sample comprised PBMCs, obtained in a trial of ipilimumab plus nivolumab as post-transplant consolidation. Receptor source: a male donor with diffuse large B-cell lymphoma.

The chain combines TRBV18 with TRBJ2-7; a weak D match, TRBD2 (6 bases). The CDR3 runs 14 residues. V lost 2 bases, J lost 4 bases, and 12 bases lay in between. Germline V gene sequence: CDR1 KGHSH, CDR2 LQKENI. The CDR3 DNA reads TGTGCCAGCTCACCAGGAGGGGTCGGTTACGAGCAGTACTTC. It is translated as CASSPGGVGYEQYF.

The rearrangement links TRBV7-2 to TRBJ2-3; D unclear. Between the trimmed V and J ends, which lost 4 bases and 6 bases, there was a span of 11 bases. CDR3 length equals 13 residues. The germline V gene encodes CDR1 SGHTA and CDR2 FQGNSA. The chain's CDR3 is CASSSASVDTQYF. In DNA form, the CDR3 reads TGTGCCAGCAGCTCCGCGTCGGTGGATACGCAGTATTTT.

DNA for the CDR3: TGTGCCAGCAGTTCGATAGACAGGGGTTCACCCCTCCACTTT. It yields the protein CASSSIDRGSPLHF. The genes are TRBV27 and TRBJ1-6, with TRBD1 matching 8 bases. From germline, CDR1 is MNHEY and CDR2 SMNVEV (reference sequence). The CDR3 is made up of 14 amino acids. V was pared by 4 bases and J by 9 bases, with 5 bases of the junction left unmatched.

The gene calls are TRBV19 and TRBJ2-3; TRBD2 matches at 8 bases. Looked up from germline, CDR1 is LNHDA and CDR2 is SQIVND (reference sequence). V was pared by 3 bases and J by 2 bases, with 1 base of the junction left unmatched. There are 14 residues in the CDR3. CDR3 in amino acids: CASSIGGATDTQYF. As DNA, the CDR3 is TGTGCCAGTAGTATCGGGGGGGCCACAGATACGCAGTATTTT. Supplemented by reference TRBV19 and TRBJ2-3, the full variable domain reads DGGITQSPKYLFRKEGQNVTLSCEQNLNHDAMYWYRQDPGQGLRLIYYSQIVNDFQKGDIAEGYSVSREKKESFPLTVTSAQKNPTAFYLCASSIGGATDTQYFGPGTRLTVL.

The CDR3 DNA reads TGCGCCAGCAGAAGACAGTACAATGAGCAGTTCTTC. Translated: CASRRQYNEQFF. The chain has TRBV5-1 and TRBJ2-1; D is perhaps TRBD1 (5 bases). CDR1 SGHRS and CDR2 YFSETQ come from the germline V gene. The V end was cut by 5 bases, the J end by 4 bases, with 7 bases between. This CDR3 region has 12 residues.

The chain recombines TRBV27 with TRBJ2-6; D possibly corresponds to TRBD1 (5 bases). V shed 3 bases and J shed 2 bases, with 8 bases lying between them. The CDR3 length is 15 residues. In germline, CDR1 is MNHEY, CDR2 SMNVEV (reference sequence). This chain's CDR3 is CASSFRRAGANVLTF. CDR3 bases: TGTGCCAGCAGTTTTCGCAGGGCTGGGGCCAACGTCCTGACTTTC.

The V call is TRBV18, the J call TRBJ2-7; D remains ambiguous. Per germline, CDR1 KGHSH and CDR2 LQKENI. The V end was cut by 4 bases, the J end by 0 bases, with 7 bases between. The CDR3 has 13 amino acids. CDR3 in DNA: TGTGCCAGCTCACTTCGCGGCTCCTACGAGCAGTACTTC. Residues: CASSLRGSYEQYF.